The clone carrying this T cell receptor (beta chain) was seen once. The CDR3 totals 13 residues. V lost 2 bases and J lost 5, with 10 bases in between. Germline CDR1 reads SQVTM; CDR2 reads ANQGSEA. This sample was included in a study of shared clonotypes between healthy human individuals. CD8 cells classed as naive were CD45RO-negative and positively selected for CCR7, excluding terminally differentiated effector memory CD45RA+ cells. The study drew all its donors from Caucasian adults living in Nashville, Tennessee. Every immunoSEQ plate was one replicate of a subset's evenly spread DNA. The protocol was immunoSEQ multiplex PCR, while the TCRdb copy is restricted to in-frame clones and leaves out a portion. The data show under 850,000 clones, with approximately 92% seen just once and under 30% held by the top ten.

This rearrangement joins TRBV29-1 to TRBJ2-1; D gene ambiguous. The receptor was isolated from a man aged 30 to 45 in good health. Sequences were obtained from naive CD8+ T cells sorted from blood. CDR3 protein: CSVETVAHNEQFF. For the CDR3, the DNA is TGCAGCGTTGAAACTGTGGCACACAATGAGCAGTTCTTC.